The clone carrying this TCR beta chain occurred a few times. Antigen: not known. The V and J ends lost 4 bases and 9 bases respectively, with 25 bases between them. This CDR3 comprises 17 residues. CDR1 and CDR2 (germline): KGHSH, LQKENI. This entry belongs to a study of beta chain features in type 1 diabetes. Study-wide findings and caveats: Unsettled here was the matter of whether HLA type influences TCRB rearrangement.

Sequencing targeted expressed TCRB transcripts, as all isolated RNA had been reverse transcribed. Repertoires were generated with immunoSEQ multiplex PCR, while TCRdb's copy carries only in-frame clones and drops some. The sample has under 450,000 clones, around 14% seen once. This receptor was taken from a man aged 25-40 years in good health. What was sequenced was naive CD4+ T cells from blood. The chain is built from TRBV18 and TRBJ2-1; D could derive from TRBD1 or TRBD2 (6 bases each). The CDR3 region is CASSRLGGKWGQSEQFF. The CDR3 DNA sequence: TGTGCCAGCTCACGTCTGGGCGGGAAGTGGGGACAAAGTGAGCAGTTCTTC.